Sequencing of this TCR beta chain was carried out in a study of blood T cell repertoires in COVID-19. Overall study: Both acute and convalescent COVID-19 samples were obtained from the United States, Italy and Spain. Sample material is recorded as cDNA or gDNA derived from T cells, B-cell-depleted T cells, or PBMCs.

There are 13 residues in the CDR3. Trimming pared 2 bases from V and 4 bases from J, leaving 6 bases between. CDR1 SGHTA and CDR2 FQGNSA come from the germline V gene. Original analysis: The authors estimated nucleated cell counts from reference gene primer amplification. The protocol was immunoSEQ multiplex PCR, while the TCRdb copy is restricted to in-frame clones and leaves out a portion. That table gives V, J and clone size, and the DNA gave D and trimming. Altogether 160,000 or so clones are present, around 83% being singletons, with the ten largest covering 5.4%. V and J are TRBV7-2 and TRBJ1-5, with D unclear. Sequencing used peripheral blood. The sequence was collected from a woman aged 45-65 years with COVID-19, enrolled during active disease. CDR3 loop: CASSLHINQPQHF. In nucleotides, the CDR3 is TGTGCCAGCAGCTTACACATAAATCAGCCCCAGCATTTT.